This TCR beta chain was recorded in a study of T-cell reconstitution after alpha-beta-depleted transplantation in children. A library of TCRbeta sequences, prepared with unique molecular identifiers, was generated. Using its own MiXCR run on the PCR reads, TCRdb lists one record per CDR3 protein. The sample carries about 230,000 distinct CDR3 sequences, roughly a tenth recorded once. This clonotype was found many times. This TCR derives from a human donor who donated a stem cell graft to a child with SCID. Material: PBMCs from the stem cell graft donor, obtained from the stem cell graft.

The CDR3 region is CSASSWGGGARYNEQFF. DNA for the CDR3: TGCAGTGCTAGTAGCTGGGGCGGGGGGGCCCGATACAATGAGCAGTTCTTC. The J gene is TRBJ2-1, the V gene TRBV20-1; 9 positions match TRBD2. The trim removed 3 bases at V and 4 bases at J, leaving 13 bases unmatched. This CDR3 region has 17 residues. Germline V gene data show CDR1 as DFQATT and CDR2 as SNEGSKA (reference sequence).